This T cell receptor beta chain emerged from a study of shared clonotypes between healthy human individuals. The study, taken as a whole, reports: Limited genetic and exposure-history diversity came from having few donors. Several donors held about 5% of naive CD4 clonotypes in common. Compared with memory subsets, naive subsets generally had larger estimated richness.

The CDR3 is 16 residues long. Germline assignment: CDR1 PRHDT and CDR2 FYEKMQ (reference sequence). V was pared by 5 bases and J by 2 bases, with 10 bases of the junction left unmatched. Libraries were prepared by immunoSEQ multiplex PCR; TCRdb keeps only in-frame clonotypes and omits some of them. The repertoire consists of under 2,000,000 clones, with about 94% occurring once and the leading ten covering more than 0.95%. Positively selected for CCR7, the CD45RO-negative cells used as naive CD8 cells excluded terminally differentiated effector memory CD45RA+ cells. A word on this clone: Its specificity is unknown.

The specimen was naive CD8+ T cells sorted from blood. The TCR sequence derives from a man between 18 and 35 years old in good health. The J gene is TRBJ2-7, the V gene TRBV13; TRBD1 matches 9 bases. The CDR3 coding sequence is TGTGCCAGCAGCCAAGACTCCGGGACAGGGACCTACGAGCAGTACTTC. Its translation: CASSQDSGTGTYEQYF.